The next 18 T cell receptor beta chains were all read from a single sample in a study. TCRdb ran MiXCR on the RT-PCR reads and lists one entry per CDR3 protein. The sample gives more than 550,000 distinct CDR3 sequences, 12% to 15% of which show up once; 3.6% is in the top ten. Sequencing was carried out using memory CD4+ T cells from blood. Source of these receptors: a female donor in good health, serving as a healthy control.

As DNA, the CDR3 is TGTGCCAGCAGCTTGTCGGGGTACGGCGAGCAGTACTTC. It translates to CASSLSGYGEQYF. V is TRBV11-2 and J is TRBJ2-7; D might be TRBD2 (5 bases). The CDR3 loop spans 13 amino acids. From germline, CDR1 is SGHAT and CDR2 FQNNGV. The V end was cut by 3 bases, the J end by 6 bases, with 12 bases between. The entire variable domain, with the rest obtained from reference TRBV11-2 and TRBJ2-7, is as follows: EAGVAQSPRYKIIEKRQSVAFWCNPISGHATLYWYQQILGQGPKLLIQFQNNGVVDDSQLPKDRFSAERLKGVDSTLKIQPAKLEDSAVYLCASSLSGYGEQYFGPGTRLTVT.

As concerns this clonotype: A read error may explain this, as a much larger clone is one base away. This chain uses TRBV6-1 with TRBJ1-5; D call uncertain. The CDR3 extends over 14 amino acids. Germline loops: CDR1 MNHNS, CDR2 SASEGT. As DNA, the CDR3 is TGTGCCACCCACGTCGAGCCAATCGGTCAGCGCCAGCATTTT. It translates to CATHVEPIGQRQHF.

Notes on this clonotype: A much larger clone sits a single nucleotide away, making a read error possible. The chain couples TRBV20-1 to TRBJ2-7; no definite D call. The CDR3 totals 11 residues. Trimming shortened V by 3 bases and J by 3 bases, and 6 bases separated the two germline ends. Germline CDR1 reads DFQATT; CDR2 reads SNEGSKA (reference sequence). CDR3 in amino acids: CSASENYEQYF. CDR3 nucleotides: TGCAGTGCTAGCGAGAACTACGAGCAGTACTTC.

The CDR3 DNA sequence: TGCGCCAGCAGCCCAACCGGGGGAAGCTCCTACGAGCAGTACTTC. As protein: CASSPTGGSSYEQYF. The chain carries TRBV5-1 and TRBJ2-7; D is possibly TRBD2 (6 bases). With 4 bases removed from V and 0 bases from J, the gap between germline ends came to 14 bases. The CDR3 covers 15 residues. The germline gives CDR1 SGHRS, CDR2 YFSETQ.

The chain employs TRBV28 and TRBJ1-5; D is possibly TRBD1 (6 bases). Trimming took off 8 bases at V and 2 bases at J, with 13 bases between the two ends. Looked up from germline, CDR1 is MDHEN and CDR2 is SYDVKM. CDR3 length equals 14 residues. The CDR3 bases are TGTGCCAGCCGCAGGGGTACCGGCAATCAGCCCCAGCATTTT. Translation gives CASRRGTGNQPQHF.

Worth noting for this clonotype: The junction does not match germline at one end; this may be a read error. V is TRBV7-7 and J is TRBJ2-7, with 8 nucleotides matching TRBD2. The CDR3 is made up of 15 amino acids. Germline V gives CDR1 SSHAT, CDR2 FNYEAQ (reference sequence). In nucleotides, the CDR3 is TGTGCTAGCAGCCCAATAGCGGGAATCTCCTACGAGCAGTACTTC. Residues: CASSPIAGISYEQYF.

This clonotype showed up just a few times. The chain uses TRBV7-2 and TRBJ2-3; D remains unclear. The germline V gene has CDR1 SGHTA and CDR2 FQGNSA. CDR3 size: 16 residues. The germline V and J ends were trimmed by 2 bases and 6 bases, with 18 bases remaining between them. Here the CDR3 DNA reads TGTGCCAGCAGCTTAACGGCAAGCGCCCGGGTGGATACGCAGTATTTT. Translation: CASSLTASARVDTQYF.

This clonotype was observed a few times. This chain uses TRBV20-1 with TRBJ2-1; TRBD2 might be the D (5 bases). The CDR3 covers 13 residues. Germline values: CDR1 DFQATT, CDR2 SNEGSKA (reference sequence). V shed 8 bases and J shed 5 bases, with 16 bases lying between them. Here the CDR3 reads CSTKSRDHNEQFF. In DNA form, the CDR3 reads TGCAGTACCAAATCCCGGGATCACAATGAGCAGTTCTTC.

This clonotype was detected only a few times. The chain couples TRBV20-1 to TRBJ2-4; D remains unclear. This CDR3 is 12 amino acids long. The V and J ends lost 0 bases and 5 bases respectively, with 5 bases between them. The germline CDR1 and CDR2 sequences are DFQATT and SNEGSKA (reference sequence). DNA for the CDR3: TGCAGTGCTAGAGATAGGGAAAACATTCAGTACTTC. This gives the protein CSARDRENIQYF.

CDR3 in amino acids: CASSSPRTGDRGEQFF. The CDR3 region has the DNA TGCGCCAGCAGCTCCCCCCGGACAGGGGATAGGGGTGAGCAGTTCTTC. The genes are TRBV5-1 and TRBJ2-1, with TRBD1 matching over 9 bases. The CDR3 extends over 16 amino acids. V shed 3 bases and J 9 bases; nucleotides not matched to a gene: 13. Germline values: CDR1 SGHRS, CDR2 YFSETQ.

This clonotype was observed a handful of times. V is TRBV6-2 or TRBV6-3 and J is TRBJ2-5; D is perhaps TRBD1 or TRBD2 (5 bases each). The CDR3 extends over 12 amino acids. Germline values: CDR1 MNHEY, CDR2 SVGEGT. Trimming stripped 6 bases from V and 7 bases from J, with 12 bases between. The CDR3 DNA reads as TGTGCCAGCAGCGGGACGGTGGTGACCCAGTACTTC. Protein product: CASSGTVVTQYF.

This clonotype was seen more than once but under ten times. The chain recombines TRBV7-3 with TRBJ2-7, with 10 positions matching TRBD1. The CDR3 runs 13 residues. The J segment lost 6 bases and the V segment lost 4 bases, leaving 3 bases of the junction unmatched. CDR1 is SGHTA and CDR2 is FQGTGA in the germline V gene. The CDR3 region is CASSSGQGTEQYF. The CDR3 DNA reads as TGTGCCAGCAGCTCGGGACAGGGGACCGAGCAGTACTTC.

A few counts support this clonotype. This chain connects TRBV6-2 or TRBV6-3 to TRBJ1-5, with D tentatively TRBD1 (5 bases). Germline loops: CDR1 MNHEY, CDR2 SVGEGT. This CDR3 has 15 amino acids. Trimming left V 5 bases short and J 3 bases short, with 14 bases between. The CDR3 spells CASSNRDLHNQPQHF. The CDR3 DNA is TGTGCCAGCAGTAACCGGGACCTACACAATCAGCCCCAGCATTTT.

The chain combines TRBV28 with TRBJ2-5, with TRBD1 identical over 11 bases. This CDR3 is 15 amino acids long. The germline V gene has CDR1 MDHEN and CDR2 SYDVKM. Losses at the gene ends were 5 bases for V and 5 bases for J; bases not matched to a gene: 7. In DNA, the CDR3 is TGTGCCAGCAGTCCATCGGGACAGGGGGATGAGACCCAGTACTTC. Translating gives CASSPSGQGDETQYF. Based on the CDR3 plus reference TRBV28 and TRBJ2-5, the full variable domain is DVKVTQSSRYLVKRTGEKVFLECVQDMDHENMFWYRQDPGLGLRLIYFSYDVKMKEKGDIPEGYSVSREKKERFSLILESASTNQTSMYLCASSPSGQGDETQYFGPGTRLLVL.

In its sample, this clonotype was seen many times. This sequence joins TRBV12-3 or TRBV12-4 and TRBJ1-1; D is unresolved. The CDR3 extends over 13 amino acids. The V end lost 8 bases, the J end lost 3 bases, and 13 bases lay between the germline ends. CDR3 in DNA: TGTGCCAGCTCCAGACGACCGGACACTGAAGCTTTCTTT. It is translated as CASSRRPDTEAFF.

V gene TRBV6-5 combines with J gene TRBJ2-7; maybe TRBD1 (6 bases). Germline values: CDR1 MNHEY, CDR2 SVGAGI. This CDR3 is built from 14 residues. V lost 8 bases and J lost 6, with 20 bases in between. CDR3 amino acids: CASGRFSAGAEQYF. The CDR3 region has the DNA TGTGCCAGCGGAAGGTTTAGTGCAGGGGCCGAGCAGTACTTC.

This clonotype was observed many times. The rearrangement uses TRBV12-5 and TRBJ2-3; D unresolved. The germline V gene has CDR1 LGHNT and CDR2 FRNRAP. The CDR3 is 13 amino acids. Between the trimmed V and J ends, which lost 7 bases and 4 bases, there was a span of 12 bases. The CDR3 here is CASAPEKSDTQYF. As DNA, the CDR3 is TGTGCTAGTGCCCCGGAGAAGTCAGATACGCAGTATTTT.

This clonotype has just a few counts. The J gene is TRBJ1-2, the V gene TRBV20-1, with TRBD1 matching over 10 bases. Germline V gene sequence: CDR1 DFQATT, CDR2 SNEGSKA (reference sequence). The V segment lost 6 bases and the J segment 8 bases; nucleotides outside the gene matches: 21. The CDR3 loop spans 17 amino acids. The CDR3 bases are TGCAGTGCCAGACCTAGGGGGACAGGGGTACGGGTGCGCGGCTACACCTTC. It translates to CSARPRGTGVRVRGYTF.